Included here is one T cell receptor beta chain sequence, with context. Its antigen remains unknown. The record originates from a study of OX40 agonist ivuxolimab in advanced cancers. Study summary: Patients received ivuxolimab, an intravenous treatment, every 2 weeks at 0.01 to 10 mg/kg. Study conclusions and caveats: Certain nonresponding patients likewise had low normalized T-cell clonal expansion. At 0.1 to 3.0 mg/kg and by week 6, CD4+ and CD8+ T cells in the blood had expanded clonally.

Some clones are missing from TCRdb's copy, which holds only in-frame ones; the method was immunoSEQ multiplex PCR. Among 55,000 to 75,000 clones listed, about nine tenths were seen once. Germline CDR1 SEHNR, CDR2 FQNEAQ (reference sequence). Trimming took 5 bases from V and 4 from J; bases not matched to a gene: 8. The CDR3 extends over 16 amino acids. This TCR came from an adult with an advanced solid tumor such as melanoma, head and neck, liver or kidney cancer. This chain connects TRBV7-9 to TRBJ2-3, with 11 bases fitting TRBD2. The specimen comprised CD4+ or CD8+ T cells sorted from blood, sampled in a trial of the OX40 agonist ivuxolimab. CDR3 sequence (DNA): TGTGCCAGCAGCCCCCTACTAGCGGGAGTTGCAGATACGCAGTATTTT. Amino acids: CASSPLLAGVADTQYF.